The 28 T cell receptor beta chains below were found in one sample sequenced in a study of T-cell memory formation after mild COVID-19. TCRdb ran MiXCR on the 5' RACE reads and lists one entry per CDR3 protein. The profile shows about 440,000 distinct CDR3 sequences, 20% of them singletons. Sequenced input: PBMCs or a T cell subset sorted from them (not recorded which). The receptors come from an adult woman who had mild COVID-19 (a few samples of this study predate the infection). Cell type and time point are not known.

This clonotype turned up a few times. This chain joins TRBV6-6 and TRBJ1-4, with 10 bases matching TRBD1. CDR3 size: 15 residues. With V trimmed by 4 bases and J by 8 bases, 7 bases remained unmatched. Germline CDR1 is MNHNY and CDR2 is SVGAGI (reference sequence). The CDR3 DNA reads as TGTGCCAGCAGTTGGGGACAGGGGTCGGACGAAAAACTGTTTTTT. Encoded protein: CASSWGQGSDEKLFF.

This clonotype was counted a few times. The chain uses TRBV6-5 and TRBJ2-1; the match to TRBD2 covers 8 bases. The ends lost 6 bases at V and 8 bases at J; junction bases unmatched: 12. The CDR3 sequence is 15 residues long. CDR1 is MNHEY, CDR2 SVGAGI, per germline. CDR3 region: CASRPGTSGVHEQFF. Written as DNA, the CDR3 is TGTGCCAGCAGACCCGGGACTAGTGGGGTCCATGAGCAGTTCTTC.

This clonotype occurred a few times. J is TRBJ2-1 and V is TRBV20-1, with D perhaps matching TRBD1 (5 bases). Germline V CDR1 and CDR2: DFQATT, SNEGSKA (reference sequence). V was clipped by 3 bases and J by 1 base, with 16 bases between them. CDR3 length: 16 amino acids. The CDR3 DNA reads TGCAGTGCTAGGGATCCCCCCAGGGTTTCCTACAATGAGCAGTTCTTC. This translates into CSARDPPRVSYNEQFF.

The CDR3 region has the DNA TGTGCCAGCCGGGAGGTAACCTACGAGCAGTACTTC. Protein: CASREVTYEQYF. The chain recombines TRBV2 with TRBJ2-7; TRBD2 matches at 7 bases. The length of the CDR3 is 12 residues. J was trimmed by 2 bases and V by 8 bases; bases with no gene match: 3. Germline V lookup: CDR1 SNHLY, CDR2 FYNNEI.

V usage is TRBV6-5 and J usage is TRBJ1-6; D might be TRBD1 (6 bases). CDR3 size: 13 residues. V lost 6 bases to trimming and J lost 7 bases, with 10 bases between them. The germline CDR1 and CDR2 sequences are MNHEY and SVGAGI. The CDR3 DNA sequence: TGTGCCAGCAGACAGGGAACGAATTCACCCCTCCACTTT. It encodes CASRQGTNSPLHF.

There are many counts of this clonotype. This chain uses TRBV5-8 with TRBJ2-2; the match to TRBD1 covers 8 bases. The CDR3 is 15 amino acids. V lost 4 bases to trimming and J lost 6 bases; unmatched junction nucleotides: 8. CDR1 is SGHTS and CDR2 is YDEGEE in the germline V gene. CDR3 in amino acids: CASSPGQGWAGELFF. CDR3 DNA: TGTGCCAGCAGCCCCGGACAGGGTTGGGCCGGGGAGCTGTTTTTT.

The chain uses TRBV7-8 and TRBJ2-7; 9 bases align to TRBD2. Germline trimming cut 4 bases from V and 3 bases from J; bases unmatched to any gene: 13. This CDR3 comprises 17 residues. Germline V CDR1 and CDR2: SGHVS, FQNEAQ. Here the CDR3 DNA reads TGTGCCAGCAGCTCCACCGTCGGGCTAGCGGGGCACTACGAGCAGTACTTC. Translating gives CASSSTVGLAGHYEQYF.

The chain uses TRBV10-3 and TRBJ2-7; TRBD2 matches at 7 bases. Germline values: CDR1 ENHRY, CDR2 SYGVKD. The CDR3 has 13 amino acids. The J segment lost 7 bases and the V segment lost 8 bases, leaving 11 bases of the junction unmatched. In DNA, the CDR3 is TGTGCCATCGGGACTACCAATCTGGGGGAGCAGTACTTC. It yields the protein CAIGTTNLGEQYF.

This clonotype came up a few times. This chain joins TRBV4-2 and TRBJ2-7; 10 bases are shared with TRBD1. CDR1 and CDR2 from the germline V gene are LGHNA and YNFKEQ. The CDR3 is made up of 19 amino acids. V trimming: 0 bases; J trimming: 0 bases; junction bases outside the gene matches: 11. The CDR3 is CASSQDSRQGASFSYEQYF. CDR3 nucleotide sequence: TGTGCCAGCAGCCAAGATTCGAGACAGGGGGCCTCATTCTCCTACGAGCAGTACTTC.

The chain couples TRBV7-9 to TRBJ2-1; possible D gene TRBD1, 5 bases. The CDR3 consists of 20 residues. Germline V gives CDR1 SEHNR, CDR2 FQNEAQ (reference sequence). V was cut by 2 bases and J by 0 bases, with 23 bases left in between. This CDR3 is CASSLSSAGPTFSSYNEQFF. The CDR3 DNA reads TGTGCCAGCAGCTTATCGTCGGCAGGGCCTACCTTTAGCTCCTACAATGAGCAGTTCTTC.

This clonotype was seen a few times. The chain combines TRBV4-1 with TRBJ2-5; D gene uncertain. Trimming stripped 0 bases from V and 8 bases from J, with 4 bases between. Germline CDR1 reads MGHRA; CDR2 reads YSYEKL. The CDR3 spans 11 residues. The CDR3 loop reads CASSQERTQYF. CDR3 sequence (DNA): TGCGCCAGCAGCCAAGAAAGAACCCAGTACTTC.

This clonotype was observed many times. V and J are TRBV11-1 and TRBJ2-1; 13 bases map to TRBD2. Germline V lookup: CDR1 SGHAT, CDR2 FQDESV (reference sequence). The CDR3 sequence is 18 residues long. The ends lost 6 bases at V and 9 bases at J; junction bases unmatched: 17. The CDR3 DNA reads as TGTGCCAGCAGTTCTTACCGACTAGCGGGGGGCCTTAGAAGTGAGCAGTTCTTC. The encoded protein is CASSSYRLAGGLRSEQFF.

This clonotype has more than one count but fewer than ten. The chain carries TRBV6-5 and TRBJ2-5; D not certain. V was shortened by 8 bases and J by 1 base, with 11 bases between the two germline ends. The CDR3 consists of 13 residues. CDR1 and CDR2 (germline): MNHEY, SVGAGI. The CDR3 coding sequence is TGTGCCAGCTCCTCTTTTGTCCAAGAGACCCAGTACTTC. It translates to CASSSFVQETQYF.

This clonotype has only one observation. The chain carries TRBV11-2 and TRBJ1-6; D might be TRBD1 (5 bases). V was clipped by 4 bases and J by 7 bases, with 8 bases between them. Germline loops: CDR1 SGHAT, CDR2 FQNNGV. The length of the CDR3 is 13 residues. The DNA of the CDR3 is TGTGCCAGCAGCTCCCGGGGCAATTCACCCCTCCACTTT. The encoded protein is CASSSRGNSPLHF.

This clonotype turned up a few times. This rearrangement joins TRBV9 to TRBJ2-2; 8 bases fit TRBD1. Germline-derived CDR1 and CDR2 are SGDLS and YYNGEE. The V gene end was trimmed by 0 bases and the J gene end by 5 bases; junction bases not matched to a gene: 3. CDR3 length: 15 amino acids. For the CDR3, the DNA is TGTGCCAGCAGCGTAGAGGACAGGGCAACCGGGGAGCTGTTTTTT. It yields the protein CASSVEDRATGELFF.

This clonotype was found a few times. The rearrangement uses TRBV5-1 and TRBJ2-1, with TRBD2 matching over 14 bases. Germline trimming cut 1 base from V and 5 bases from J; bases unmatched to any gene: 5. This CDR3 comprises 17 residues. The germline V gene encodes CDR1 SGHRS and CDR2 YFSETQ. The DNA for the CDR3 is TGCGCCAGCAGCTTGCTGACTAGCGGGAGGGTACACAATGAGCAGTTCTTC. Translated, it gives CASSLLTSGRVHNEQFF.

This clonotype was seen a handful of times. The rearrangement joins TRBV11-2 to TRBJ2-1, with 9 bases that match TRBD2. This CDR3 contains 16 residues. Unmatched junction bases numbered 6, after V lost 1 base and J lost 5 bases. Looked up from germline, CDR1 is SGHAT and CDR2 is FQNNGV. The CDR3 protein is CASSLGSGGRNNEQFF. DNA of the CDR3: TGTGCCAGCAGCTTAGGTAGCGGGGGCCGGAACAATGAGCAGTTCTTC.

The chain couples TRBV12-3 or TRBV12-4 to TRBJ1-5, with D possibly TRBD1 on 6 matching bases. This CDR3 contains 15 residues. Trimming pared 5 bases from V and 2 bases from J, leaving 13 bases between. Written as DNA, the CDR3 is TGTGCCAGCAGTCCTGGGGGCCCCGGCAATCAGCCCCAGCATTTT. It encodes CASSPGGPGNQPQHF.

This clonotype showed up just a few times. This CDR3 reads CSATQTSGSTDTQYF. In DNA, the CDR3 is TGCAGTGCTACCCAGACTAGCGGGAGCACAGATACGCAGTATTTT. The chain recombines TRBV20-1 with TRBJ2-3; TRBD2 agrees at 10 bases. Losses at the gene ends were 4 bases for V and 0 bases for J; bases not matched to a gene: 4. Germline V gene sequence: CDR1 DFQATT, CDR2 SNEGSKA (reference sequence). This CDR3 region has 15 residues.

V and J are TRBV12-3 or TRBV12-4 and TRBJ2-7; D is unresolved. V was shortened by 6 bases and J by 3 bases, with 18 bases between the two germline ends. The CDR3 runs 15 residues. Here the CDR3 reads CASSPNDAGRYEQYF. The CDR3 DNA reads TGTGCCAGCAGCCCAAACGACGCCGGACGCTACGAGCAGTACTTC.

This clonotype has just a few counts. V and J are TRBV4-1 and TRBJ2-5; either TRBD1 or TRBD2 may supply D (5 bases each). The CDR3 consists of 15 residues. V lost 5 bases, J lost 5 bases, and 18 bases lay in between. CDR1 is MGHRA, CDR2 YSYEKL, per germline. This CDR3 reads CASSDGASTVETQYF. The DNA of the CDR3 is TGCGCCAGCAGCGACGGGGCCAGCACTGTTGAGACCCAGTACTTC.

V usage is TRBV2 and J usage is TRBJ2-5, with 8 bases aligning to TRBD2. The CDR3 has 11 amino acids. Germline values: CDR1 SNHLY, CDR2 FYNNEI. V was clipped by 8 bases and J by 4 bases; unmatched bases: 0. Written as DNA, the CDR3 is TGTGCCAGCGCGGGAGGAGAGACCCAGTACTTC. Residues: CASAGGETQYF. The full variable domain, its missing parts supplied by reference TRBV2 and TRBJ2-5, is EPEVTQTPSHQVTQMGQEVILRCVPISNHLYFYWYRQILGQKVEFLVSFYNNEISEKSEIFDDQFSVERPDGSNFTLKIRSTKLEDSAMYFCASAGGETQYFGPGTRLLVL.

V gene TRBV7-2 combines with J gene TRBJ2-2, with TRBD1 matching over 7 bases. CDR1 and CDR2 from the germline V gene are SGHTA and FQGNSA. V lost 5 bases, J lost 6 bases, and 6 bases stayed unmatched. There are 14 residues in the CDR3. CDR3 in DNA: TGTGCCAGCAGCAAGATGACAGGGCCCGGGGAGCTGTTTTTT. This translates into CASSKMTGPGELFF.

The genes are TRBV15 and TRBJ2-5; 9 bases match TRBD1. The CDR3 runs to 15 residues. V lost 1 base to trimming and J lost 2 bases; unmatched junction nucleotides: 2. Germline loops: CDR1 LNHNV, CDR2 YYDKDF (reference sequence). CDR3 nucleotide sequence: TGTGCCACCAGCAGAGGAGGGACAGGGCAAGAGACCCAGTACTTC. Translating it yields CATSRGGTGQETQYF.

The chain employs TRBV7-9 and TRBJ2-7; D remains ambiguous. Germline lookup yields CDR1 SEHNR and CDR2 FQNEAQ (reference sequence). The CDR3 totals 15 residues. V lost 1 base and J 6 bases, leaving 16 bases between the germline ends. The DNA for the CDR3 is TGTGCCAGCAGCTTAGGAGCCGGGCCATTGGGCGAGCAGTACTTC. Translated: CASSLGAGPLGEQYF.

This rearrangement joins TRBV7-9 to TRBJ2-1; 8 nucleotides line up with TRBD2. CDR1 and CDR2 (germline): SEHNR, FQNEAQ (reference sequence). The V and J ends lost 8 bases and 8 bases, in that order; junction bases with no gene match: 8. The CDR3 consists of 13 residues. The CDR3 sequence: CASAPPGGDEQFF. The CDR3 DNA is TGTGCCAGCGCTCCCCCCGGGGGGGATGAGCAGTTCTTC. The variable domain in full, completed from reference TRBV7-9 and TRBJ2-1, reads DTGVSQNPRHKITKRGQNVTFRCDPISEHNRLYWYRQTLGQGPEFLTYFQNEAQLEKSRLLSDRFSAERPKGSFSTLEIQRTEQGDSAMYLCASAPPGGDEQFFGPGTRLTVL.

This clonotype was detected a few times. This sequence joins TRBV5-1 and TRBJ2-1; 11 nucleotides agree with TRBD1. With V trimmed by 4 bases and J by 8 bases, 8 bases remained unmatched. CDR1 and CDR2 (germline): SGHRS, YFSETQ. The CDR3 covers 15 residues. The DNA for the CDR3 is TGCGCCAGCAGCCAGAAGGGACAGGGGGTAGATGAGCAGTTCTTC. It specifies CASSQKGQGVDEQFF.

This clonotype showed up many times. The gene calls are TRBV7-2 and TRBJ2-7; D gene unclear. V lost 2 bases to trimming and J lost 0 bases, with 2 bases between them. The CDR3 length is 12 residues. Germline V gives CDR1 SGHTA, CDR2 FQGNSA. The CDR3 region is CASSLRSYEQYF. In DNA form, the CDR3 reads TGTGCCAGCAGCTTACGCTCCTACGAGCAGTACTTC.